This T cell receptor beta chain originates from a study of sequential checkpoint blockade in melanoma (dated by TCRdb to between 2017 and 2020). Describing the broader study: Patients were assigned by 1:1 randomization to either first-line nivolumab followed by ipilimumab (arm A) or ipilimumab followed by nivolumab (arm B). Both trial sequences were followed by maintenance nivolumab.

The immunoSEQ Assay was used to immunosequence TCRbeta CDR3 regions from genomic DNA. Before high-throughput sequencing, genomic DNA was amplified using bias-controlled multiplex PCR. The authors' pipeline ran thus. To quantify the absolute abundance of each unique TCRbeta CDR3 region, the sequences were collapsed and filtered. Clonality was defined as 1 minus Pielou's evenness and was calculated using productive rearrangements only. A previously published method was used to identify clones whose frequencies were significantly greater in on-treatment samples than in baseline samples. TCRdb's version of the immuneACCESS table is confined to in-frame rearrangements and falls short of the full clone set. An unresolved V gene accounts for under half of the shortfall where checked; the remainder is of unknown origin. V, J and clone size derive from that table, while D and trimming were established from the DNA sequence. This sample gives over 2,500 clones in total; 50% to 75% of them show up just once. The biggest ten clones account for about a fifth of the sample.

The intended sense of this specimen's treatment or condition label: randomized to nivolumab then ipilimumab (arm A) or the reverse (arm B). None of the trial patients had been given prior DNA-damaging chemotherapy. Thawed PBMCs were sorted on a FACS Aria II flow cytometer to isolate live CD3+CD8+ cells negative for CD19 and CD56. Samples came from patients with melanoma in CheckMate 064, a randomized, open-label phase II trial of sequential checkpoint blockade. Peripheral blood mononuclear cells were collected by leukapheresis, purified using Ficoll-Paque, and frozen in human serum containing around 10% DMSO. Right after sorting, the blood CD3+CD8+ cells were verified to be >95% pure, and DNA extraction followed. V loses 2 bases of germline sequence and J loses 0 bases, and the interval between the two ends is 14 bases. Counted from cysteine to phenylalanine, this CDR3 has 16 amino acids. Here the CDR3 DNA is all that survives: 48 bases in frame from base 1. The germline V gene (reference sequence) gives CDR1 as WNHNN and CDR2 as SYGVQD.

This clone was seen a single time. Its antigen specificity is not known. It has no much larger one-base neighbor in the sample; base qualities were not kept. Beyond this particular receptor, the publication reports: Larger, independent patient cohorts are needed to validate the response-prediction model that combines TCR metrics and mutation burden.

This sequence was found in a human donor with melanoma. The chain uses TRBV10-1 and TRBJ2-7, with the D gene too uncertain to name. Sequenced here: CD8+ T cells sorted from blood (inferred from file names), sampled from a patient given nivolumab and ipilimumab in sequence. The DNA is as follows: TGCGCCAGCAGTGAGAATCAGGCAAAGAGCTCCTACGAGCAGTACTTC. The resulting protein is CASSENQAKSSYEQYF.